Listed here is a single TCR beta chain. Antigen unknown. Then a second PCR, running roughly 7 to 12 cycles, was carried out with a sample-barcoded 5' primer and a J-beta primer mix. TCRdb used MiXCR to reprocess the 5' RACE reads, holding one entry per CDR3 protein. In the table there are 650,000 or so distinct CDR3 sequences, 40% to 65% of which are singletons. These data come from a study of blood T cells in healthy people across ages. Overall study findings and caveats: No one knew whether donors had CMV, which possibly confounded expanded clonotype changes.

Isolation of PBMCs gave at least 6.5 million cells per sample. This CDR3 spans 12 amino acids. Trimming left V 4 bases short and J 3 bases short, with 6 bases between. This sequence joins TRBV12-3 or TRBV12-4 and TRBJ1-2; no firm D call. This clonotype originated in a woman over 75 in good health. Sequenced material: blood. The CDR3 DNA is TGTGCCAGCAGTTGGGTTGACTATGGCTACACCTTC. Translating gives CASSWVDYGYTF.